Below are 17 T cell receptor beta chains sequenced from a single sample in a study of T cells in Graves' hyperthyroidism and ophthalmopathy. There were TCR beta CDR3 regions amplified from RNA transcripts. First-round RT-PCR of the TCR CDR3 relied on the HTBI primer set. Via MiXCR, TCRdb re-called the multiplex PCR reads, giving one row per CDR3 protein. The data contain about 270,000 distinct CDR3 sequences, roughly 22% of them singletons. Sequencing was performed on blood. The origin of the receptors is a man aged 30 to 45 with Graves' ophthalmopathy.

This clonotype was detected a few times. This chain uses TRBV6-5 with TRBJ2-2; no firm D call. CDR3 length: 14 amino acids. The V gene lost 3 bases and the J gene lost 0 bases, with 5 bases spanning the gap. CDR1 is MNHEY and CDR2 is SVGAGI in the germline V gene. The CDR3 loop is CASSYQSNTGELFF. CDR3 DNA sequence: TGTGCCAGCAGTTATCAGTCGAACACCGGGGAGCTGTTTTTT.

V usage is TRBV29-1 and J usage is TRBJ2-3, with 8 positions matching TRBD2. The germline gives CDR1 SQVTM, CDR2 ANQGSEA. The CDR3 spans 16 residues. With 1 base clipped from V and 2 bases from J, the junction kept 8 bases outside the gene matches. The CDR3 protein is CSVEVGASGYTDTQYF. As DNA, the CDR3 is TGCAGCGTTGAAGTTGGGGCTAGCGGGTACACAGATACGCAGTATTTT.

A few counts support this clonotype. The V and J genes are TRBV2 and TRBJ1-5; D uncertain. The CDR3 contains 13 residues. Germline V gene sequence: CDR1 SNHLY, CDR2 FYNNEI. Trimming shortened V by 3 bases and J by 5 bases, and 8 bases separated the two germline ends. The CDR3 bases are TGTGCCAGCAGTGAGTTCCTGGATCAGCCCCAGCATTTT. Residues: CASSEFLDQPQHF.

The J gene is TRBJ2-7, the V gene TRBV28, with a possible D match to TRBD2 (9 bases). Germline lookup yields CDR1 MDHEN and CDR2 SYDVKM. The V end lost 5 bases, the J end lost 9 bases, and 35 bases lay between the germline ends. CDR3 size: 19 residues. The CDR3 here is CASSPHRTGLGLAGEGQYF. The CDR3 DNA reads TGTGCCAGCAGTCCACACCGGACAGGGCTAGGGTTAGCGGGAGAAGGGCAGTACTTC. Full variable domain (missing parts from reference TRBV28 and TRBJ2-7): DVKVTQSSRYLVKRTGEKVFLECVQDMDHENMFWYRQDPGLGLRLIYFSYDVKMKEKGDIPEGYSVSREKKERFSLILESASTNQTSMYLCASSPHRTGLGLAGEGQYFGPGTRLTVT.

This clonotype was seen at least ten times. The chain uses TRBV3-1 and TRBJ2-3; D remains unclear. With 0 bases removed from V and 9 bases from J, the gap between germline ends came to 7 bases. The CDR3 has 12 residues. In germline, CDR1 is LGHDT, CDR2 YNNKEL (reference sequence). The CDR3 DNA reads TGTGCCAGCAGCCAAGAGGGCAGAACGCAGTATTTT. This gives the protein CASSQEGRTQYF.

This clonotype was seen repeatedly, ten times or more. This sequence joins TRBV3-1 and TRBJ1-6; tentatively, D is TRBD1 (5 bases). The CDR3 extends over 15 amino acids. Trimming shortened V by 4 bases and J by 7 bases, and 14 bases separated the two germline ends. The germline gives CDR1 LGHDT, CDR2 YNNKEL (reference sequence). The CDR3 DNA reads TGTGCCAGCAGCCCCTCTATCGGGGGGAATTCACCCCTCCACTTT. It encodes CASSPSIGGNSPLHF.

This clonotype was detected only a few times. The genes are TRBV20-1 and TRBJ2-4; D perhaps matches TRBD1 (6 bases). CDR3 length: 14 residues. Trimming left V 0 bases short and J 3 bases short, with 9 bases between. CDR1 DFQATT and CDR2 SNEGSKA come from the germline V gene (reference sequence). CDR3 sequence: CSARDGRGKNIQYF. CDR3 nucleotide sequence: TGCAGTGCTAGAGATGGCAGGGGCAAAAACATTCAGTACTTC.

At least ten counts were recorded for this clonotype. V gene TRBV30 combines with J gene TRBJ1-5; D not certain. V dropped 0 bases and J dropped 3 bases, with 9 bases sitting between them. There are 14 residues in the CDR3. CDR1 is GTSNPN and CDR2 is SVGIG in the germline V gene (reference sequence). The CDR3 sequence is CAWSVGRPNQPQHF. The CDR3 DNA is TGTGCCTGGAGTGTAGGCAGGCCCAATCAGCCCCAGCATTTT.

In its sample, this clonotype was seen many times. This chain connects TRBV11-1 to TRBJ2-2; 13 bases match TRBD2. Germline V gene lookup returns CDR1 SGHAT and CDR2 FQDESV (reference sequence). CDR3 length equals 15 residues. V lost 0 bases and J lost 8; bases outside the gene matches: 0. The CDR3 DNA follows: TGTGCCAGCAGCTTAGCGGGACTAGCGGGAGGGGAGCTGTTTTTT. Its protein is CASSLAGLAGGELFF.

This rearrangement joins TRBV15 to TRBJ2-7; 8 bases align to TRBD1. CDR3 length: 16 amino acids. V trimming: 0 bases; J trimming: 3 bases; junction bases outside the gene matches: 7. Germline V gene data show CDR1 as LNHNV and CDR2 as YYDKDF (reference sequence). This chain's CDR3 is CATSRDLRGQGYEQYF. CDR3 nucleotides: TGTGCCACCAGCAGAGATTTGCGTGGACAGGGCTACGAGCAGTACTTC.

This clonotype was seen a few times. This rearrangement joins TRBV11-1 to TRBJ2-7; TRBD2 is a possible D gene (5 bases). CDR1 SGHAT and CDR2 FQDESV come from the germline V gene (reference sequence). The CDR3 sequence is 14 residues long. The germline V and J ends were trimmed by 4 bases and 2 bases, with 12 bases remaining between them. The CDR3 sequence: CASSYRGKTYEQYF. As DNA, the CDR3 is TGTGCCAGCAGCTACCGAGGGAAGACCTACGAGCAGTACTTC.

The rearrangement uses TRBV29-1 and TRBJ1-4; 7 bases map to TRBD1. Trimming removed 1 base from V and 7 bases from J; junction bases left unmatched: 9. Germline V gene lookup returns CDR1 SQVTM and CDR2 ANQGSEA. The CDR3 has 15 amino acids. This chain's CDR3 is CSVEVVQGSSEKLFF. CDR3 coding DNA: TGCAGCGTTGAAGTTGTACAGGGGAGCAGTGAAAAACTGTTTTTT.

The chain couples TRBV28 to TRBJ2-3; 15 bases map to TRBD2. The ends lost 10 bases at V and 2 bases at J; junction bases unmatched: 7. The CDR3 has 16 residues. Germline CDR1 is MDHEN and CDR2 is SYDVKM. The CDR3 here is CAIRGLAGGLTDTQYF. Here the CDR3 DNA reads TGTGCCATCAGGGGACTAGCGGGAGGACTCACAGATACGCAGTATTTT.

This clonotype occurred a few times. The chain links TRBV6-1 to TRBJ2-3, with TRBD2 matching 9 bases. The CDR3 extends over 14 amino acids. V shed 2 bases and J 10 bases; nucleotides not matched to a gene: 7. The germline V gene encodes CDR1 MNHNS and CDR2 SASEGT. Here the CDR3 reads CASSELAGRMAQYF. CDR3 coding DNA: TGTGCCAGCAGTGAACTAGCGGGAAGGATGGCGCAGTATTTT.

This clonotype was detected many times. The chain has TRBV5-1 and TRBJ1-1; TRBD1 is a possible D gene (6 bases). The V gene's germline CDR1 is SGHRS and CDR2 YFSETQ. The CDR3 spans 15 residues. V gave up 0 bases and J gave up 0 bases, with 9 bases separating them. CDR3 sequence: CASSLVGQLNTEAFF. CDR3 nucleotides: TGCGCCAGCAGCTTGGTCGGACAGTTGAACACTGAAGCTTTCTTT.

V usage is TRBV5-1 and J usage is TRBJ1-3, with D maybe TRBD1 (5 bases). In germline, CDR1 is SGHRS, CDR2 YFSETQ. This CDR3 has 15 residues. V was trimmed by 4 bases and J by 0 bases, leaving 11 bases between them. The CDR3: CASSAGTFSGNTIYF. The CDR3 DNA sequence: TGCGCCAGCAGCGCCGGGACTTTCTCTGGAAACACCATATATTTT.

At least ten counts were recorded for this clonotype. The chain joins TRBV2 to TRBJ1-5; TRBD1 might be the D (6 bases). This CDR3 is 16 amino acids long. CDR1 and CDR2 (germline): SNHLY, FYNNEI. V lost 1 base and J 6 bases, leaving 16 bases between the germline ends. The CDR3 sequence is CASSEGRGHIVQPQHF. CDR3 DNA sequence: TGTGCCAGCAGTGAAGGGCGGGGGCACATTGTTCAGCCCCAGCATTTT.